This T cell receptor beta chain came from a study of blood T cell repertoires in COVID-19. Overall study context: Specimens from acute and convalescent COVID-19 originated in the United States, Italy and Spain. In each case, the material was cDNA or gDNA derived from T cells, B-cell-depleted T cells, or PBMCs.

In the original workflow: Reference gene primers were amplified, and this amplification served to estimate nucleated cell counts. The data were produced by immunoSEQ multiplex PCR, yet TCRdb's version contains in-frame clones alone and is incomplete. That table is the source of V, J and clone size, and D and trimming were worked out from the DNA. The sample yields over 60,000 clones, around four fifths seen once. Germline assignment: CDR1 SGHTA and CDR2 FQGNSA. The V segment lost 2 bases and the J segment 5 bases; nucleotides outside the gene matches: 7. The CDR3 contains 16 residues. The sequenced material came from peripheral blood. The sequence came from a human donor in a cohort sampled during active COVID-19. J is TRBJ2-2 and V is TRBV7-2; 8 nucleotides agree with TRBD1. CDR3 coding DNA: TGTGCCAGCAGCTTAAGATCAGGGGGCGCGACCGGGGAGCTGTTTTTT. It yields the protein CASSLRSGGATGELFF. The whole variable domain, filled in from reference TRBV7-2 and TRBJ2-2, reads GAGVSQSPSNKVTEKGKDVELRCDPISGHTALYWYRQSLGQGLEFLIYFQGNSAPDKSGLPSDRFSAERTGGSVSTLTIQRTQQEDSAVYLCASSLRSGGATGELFFGEGSRLTVL.